Presented here are 17 T cell receptor beta chains from one specimen sequenced in a study of identical twins. TCRdb processed the 5' RACE reads anew with MiXCR; each CDR3 protein has one entry. The sample lists 200,000 or so distinct CDR3 sequences, 15% to 20% occurring once. These sequences were also reported in another study, on T cells expressing NK-cell markers.

Source material: CD8+ T cells sorted from blood. The origin of the receptors is a woman aged 18-29 years in good health.

This clonotype was found a few times. The chain links TRBV6-2 or TRBV6-3 to TRBJ2-5, with TRBD2 as a possible D gene (5 bases). V lost 7 bases and J 1 base, leaving 16 bases between the germline ends. There are 15 residues in the CDR3. Looked up from germline, CDR1 is MNHEY and CDR2 is SVGEGT. The CDR3 protein is CASTSTNPIQETQYF. CDR3 sequence (DNA): TGTGCCAGCACATCGACTAACCCCATCCAAGAGACCCAGTACTTC.

CDR3 nucleotides: TGTGCCAGCAGTGAAGCTCGGGGGCTGGGGACCCAGTACTTC. The encoded protein is CASSEARGLGTQYF. The rearrangement links TRBV6-1 to TRBJ2-5; D tentatively fits TRBD1 or TRBD2 (6 bases each). This CDR3 is built from 14 residues. V dropped 0 bases and J dropped 7 bases, with 12 bases sitting between them. The germline CDR1 and CDR2 sequences are MNHNS and SASEGT.

The chain couples TRBV12-3 or TRBV12-4 to TRBJ2-1, with 10 bases lining up with TRBD2. Trimming at V came to 7 bases and at J to 7 bases, leaving 10 bases not matched to a gene. This CDR3 spans 15 amino acids. Here the CDR3 reads CASTIAGGVGNEQFF. CDR3 sequence (DNA): TGTGCCAGCACAATAGCGGGGGGAGTAGGGAATGAGCAGTTCTTC.

The rearrangement joins TRBV2 to TRBJ2-7; D unclear. Per germline, CDR1 SNHLY and CDR2 FYNNEI. The V end was cut by 2 bases, the J end by 4 bases, with 9 bases between. The length of the CDR3 is 13 residues. CDR3 amino acids: CASSESLLYEQYF. The CDR3 coding sequence is TGTGCCAGCAGTGAATCACTGCTATACGAGCAGTACTTC.

This clonotype has just a few counts. The rearrangement uses TRBV20-1 and TRBJ2-7, with 11 bases that match TRBD1. The CDR3 length is 14 residues. Germline V CDR1 and CDR2: DFQATT, SNEGSKA (reference sequence). V dropped 2 bases and J dropped 5; count of bases not matched to a gene: 5. The CDR3 region is CSARPGTGGNEQYF. Here the CDR3 DNA reads TGCAGTGCTAGACCCGGGACAGGGGGAAACGAGCAGTACTTC.

The chain carries TRBV10-3 and TRBJ2-1, with 7 bases matching TRBD1. Germline values: CDR1 ENHRY, CDR2 SYGVKD. J was trimmed by 8 bases and V by 0 bases; bases with no gene match: 10. This CDR3 has 16 amino acids. CDR3 nucleotides: TGTGCCATCAGTGAGTCAGACAGGGTCCCTAGAGATGAGCAGTTCTTC. This translates into CAISESDRVPRDEQFF.

In its sample, this clonotype was seen a few times. The J gene is TRBJ2-5, the V gene TRBV4-1; D unresolved. V was shortened by 1 base and J by 4 bases, with 7 bases between the two germline ends. Germline V gives CDR1 MGHRA, CDR2 YSYEKL. CDR3 size: 13 residues. CDR3: CASSQVGSETQYF. CDR3 sequence (DNA): TGCGCCAGCAGCCAAGTGGGGTCAGAGACCCAGTACTTC.

This clonotype came up a few times. The gene calls are TRBV5-4 and TRBJ2-7; 10 bases are shared with TRBD2. Germline CDR1 is SGHNT and CDR2 is YYREEE (reference sequence). The CDR3 is 14 amino acids. Germline trimming cut 7 bases from V and 0 bases from J; bases unmatched to any gene: 4. The CDR3 is CASGGLAASYEQYF. CDR3 nucleotide sequence: TGTGCCAGCGGCGGACTAGCGGCCTCCTACGAGCAGTACTTC.

The table lists this clonotype with many counts. V usage is TRBV18 and J usage is TRBJ1-1, with a tentative D call TRBD1 (5 bases). Germline loops: CDR1 KGHSH, CDR2 LQKENI. The CDR3 length is 12 residues. V was trimmed by 2 bases and J by 5 bases, leaving 6 bases between them. DNA of the CDR3: TGTGCCAGCTCACCAGAGGGGACTGAAGCTTTCTTT. Its protein product is CASSPEGTEAFF.

This clonotype was seen a few times. The CDR3: CAIGQDNTGELFF. As DNA, the CDR3 is TGTGCCATAGGGCAAGACAACACCGGGGAGCTGTTTTTT. The J gene is TRBJ2-2, the V gene TRBV10-3, with D uncertain. This CDR3 is built from 13 residues. V was trimmed by 9 bases and J by 2 bases, leaving 10 bases between them. CDR1 ENHRY and CDR2 SYGVKD come from the germline V gene.

The genes are TRBV4-1 and TRBJ2-1; D is possibly TRBD1 (5 bases). The CDR3 contains 16 residues. Germline CDR1 and CDR2: MGHRA and YSYEKL. V dropped 0 bases and J dropped 10 bases, with 19 bases sitting between them. CDR3 loop: CASSQELGPAMGEQFF. CDR3 sequence (DNA): TGCGCCAGCAGCCAAGAGTTGGGGCCTGCGATGGGGGAGCAGTTCTTC.

This clonotype was recorded a few times. V is TRBV5-6 and J is TRBJ1-5; D remains unclear. V was clipped by 6 bases and J by 4 bases, with 17 bases between them. The CDR3 sequence is 15 residues long. In germline, CDR1 is SGHDT, CDR2 YYEEEE. This CDR3 is CASNVGGDGNQPQHF. The CDR3 coding sequence is TGTGCCAGCAACGTGGGAGGCGATGGGAATCAGCCCCAGCATTTT.

The sample holds a few counts of this clonotype. This rearrangement joins TRBV20-1 to TRBJ2-7; tentatively, D is TRBD2 (6 bases). V was pared by 0 bases and J by 2 bases, with 14 bases between. The CDR3 extends over 15 amino acids. CDR1 is DFQATT, CDR2 SNEGSKA, per germline (reference sequence). As DNA, the CDR3 is TGCAGTGCTAGAGATGGGACTTCCTGGACCTACGAGCAGTACTTC. Protein sequence: CSARDGTSWTYEQYF.

The chain is built from TRBV5-1 and TRBJ2-3; D is uncertain. The CDR3 length is 14 residues. CDR1 SGHRS and CDR2 YFSETQ come from the germline V gene. V gave up 1 base and J gave up 2 bases, with 8 bases separating them. As DNA, the CDR3 is TGCGCCAGCAGCTTGTTAAGATTCACAGATACGCAGTATTTT. It codes for CASSLLRFTDTQYF.

The chain combines TRBV7-9 with TRBJ1-1, with 10 bases that match TRBD1. CDR3 length equals 13 residues. The junction had 2 bases not matched to a gene; V was cut back by 3 bases and J by 7 bases. CDR1 and CDR2 from the germline V gene are SEHNR and FQNEAQ (reference sequence). The CDR3 protein is CASSLGQGNEAFF. The DNA of the CDR3 is TGTGCCAGCAGCTTGGGACAGGGGAATGAAGCTTTCTTT.

This clonotype was observed a few times. The chain joins TRBV7-9 to TRBJ2-7; 10 bases map to TRBD2. J lost 2 bases, V lost 5 bases, and 6 bases had no gene match. The CDR3 is 15 residues long. Germline V gives CDR1 SEHNR, CDR2 FQNEAQ (reference sequence). The CDR3 nucleotides are TGTGCCAGCAGCGCCTTAGCGGGAGGAACCTACGAGCAGTACTTC. It specifies CASSALAGGTYEQYF. The whole variable domain, remainder taken from reference TRBV7-9 and TRBJ2-7, is DTGVSQNPRHKITKRGQNVTFRCDPISEHNRLYWYRQTLGQGPEFLTYFQNEAQLEKSRLLSDRFSAERPKGSFSTLEIQRTEQGDSAMYLCASSALAGGTYEQYFGPGTRLTVT.

The CDR3 reads CAISGQGSSNEQFF. For the CDR3, the DNA is TGTGCCATCAGTGGACAGGGATCGAGCAATGAGCAGTTCTTC. This chain connects TRBV10-3 to TRBJ2-1, with 7 positions matching TRBD1. The junction had 6 bases not matched to a gene; V was cut back by 4 bases and J by 6 bases. The germline V gene encodes CDR1 ENHRY and CDR2 SYGVKD. CDR3 length: 14 residues.